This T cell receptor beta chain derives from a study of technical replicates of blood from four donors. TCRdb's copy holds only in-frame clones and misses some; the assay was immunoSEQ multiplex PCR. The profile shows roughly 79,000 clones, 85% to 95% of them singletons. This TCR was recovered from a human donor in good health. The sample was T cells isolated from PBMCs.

CDR3 in amino acids: CASSFQGNTQYF. The CDR3 nucleotides read TGCGCCAGCAGCTTCCAGGGGAATACGCAGTATTTT. The genes are TRBV5-1 and TRBJ2-3; D possibly corresponds to TRBD1 (6 bases). The CDR3 loop spans 12 amino acids. CDR1 and CDR2 from the germline V gene are SGHRS and YFSETQ. V lost 2 bases and J lost 7, with 8 bases in between.